Reported below is one T cell receptor beta chain. Its antigen specificity is not known. Per-base quality was not reported, and no clone a single base away is much larger than it. The data stem from a study of OX40 agonist ivuxolimab in advanced cancers. In the study overall: Ivuxolimab, which targeted the costimulatory receptor OX40 (CD134), was an agonistic, fully human IgG2 monoclonal antibody. Intravenous ivuxolimab was administered to patients every 2 weeks at six dose levels: 0.01, 0.1, 0.3, 1.5, 3 and 10 mg/kg. Among the approximately 54 dose-escalation patients, around 20 had hepatocellular carcinoma, some 15 melanoma, 9 renal cell carcinoma and 9 head and neck cancer. A male proportion of around 83% and a mean age of around 60 years, ranging from 23 to 79, were recorded for the dose-escalation cohort. Patients were allowed to have had prior anti-PD-1, anti-PD-L1 or anti-CTLA-4 therapy, and approximately 37% of the dose-escalation patients had been treated with checkpoint inhibitors. Partial responses occurred in three dose-escalation patients, of whom one had hepatocellular carcinoma and two had cutaneous melanoma. Peripheral TCRbeta sequencing was intended to test whether TCR sequence diversity was altered and clonal T-cell expansion was caused by ivuxolimab. The paper covers the monotherapy dose-escalation part of the phase I ivuxolimab trial, which included N ≈ 50 patients. The full study reports these points: Low levels of normalized T-cell clonal expansion were also seen in some nonresponding patients. Which antigens the clonally expanded peripheral T cells were specific for was not determined. In the 0.1-3.0 mg/kg groups, partial responders had among the lowest normalized peripheral clonal expansion, particularly in CD8+ T cells. On average, CD8+ T cells showed more expanded clones than CD4+ T cells after ivuxolimab. At doses of 0.1 to 3.0 mg/kg, clonal expansion of both CD4+ and CD8+ blood T cells was observed from baseline to week 6.

Genomic DNA was extracted from sorted cells for sequencing of the TCRbeta CDR3 region. The immunoSEQ Assay was used for sequencing of TCRbeta CDR3 regions. TCRdb retrieved this table from immuneACCESS and kept in-frame rearrangements only. Not all clones are present; in checked studies, unresolved V genes account for under half, and no reason is known for the remainder. The sample profile shows 35,000 to 55,000 clones; around 84% of them were found once. Jointly, the top ten make up over 12% of the sample. The germline V gene encodes CDR1 SQVTM and CDR2 ANQGSEA. The CDR3 measures 13 amino acids from cysteine to phenylalanine. Left in the record is the CDR3 DNA by itself, 39 bases read in frame from the first base. Trimming takes 4 bases from V and 2 bases from J, and the germline ends sit 12 bases apart. Patients with autoimmune disease history or receiving systemic immunosuppression were excluded from the trial. Peripheral blood for TCR sequencing was collected from all dose cohorts at baseline, on cycle 4 day 1, and on cycle 7 day 1. Samples were obtained from an open-label, multicenter, first-in-human phase I dose-escalation trial of ivuxolimab. Adults with locally advanced or metastatic melanoma, renal cell carcinoma, hepatocellular carcinoma or head and neck squamous cell carcinoma were enrolled in the trial. Before TCR sequencing, CD4+ and CD8+ T cells were separately sorted from peripheral blood.

The clonotype originates from an adult with an advanced solid tumor such as melanoma, head and neck, liver or kidney cancer. The material was CD4+ or CD8+ T cells sorted from blood, obtained in a trial of the OX40 agonist ivuxolimab. This sequence uses TRBV29-1 and TRBJ2-7; the D gene is possibly TRBD1, with 5 bases matching. The CDR3 region: CSVGQGRAYEQYF. In nucleotides, the sequence is TGCAGCGTTGGGCAGGGTAGGGCCTACGAGCAGTACTTC.